This T cell receptor (beta chain) was identified in a study of shared clonotypes between healthy human individuals. Naive CD8 cells were CD45RO-negative, positively selected for CCR7, excluding terminally differentiated effector memory CD45RA+ cells. It was at deep level that the assay was run. This table comes from immunoSEQ multiplex PCR, and its TCRdb copy is limited to in-frame clones, with some not included. The table has a few million clones, just over 90% seen once. Germline V lookup: CDR1 SNHLY, CDR2 FYNNEI. The CDR3 has 16 residues. The J segment lost 5 bases and the V segment lost 5 bases, leaving 10 bases of the junction unmatched.

This receptor was taken from a man aged 18 to 30 in good health. Some clones in this sample may be carry-over from other donors' samples. The sample comprised naive CD8+ T cells from PBMCs. V gene TRBV2 combines with J gene TRBJ2-5; 11 positions match TRBD2. The CDR3 bases are TGTGCCAGCAGTTTTAGCGGGAGGGCCTCGGGTGAGACCCAGTACTTC. It translates to CASSFSGRASGETQYF.